The T cell receptor beta chain under discussion was sequenced for a study of cytomegalovirus exposure and HLA in healthy donors (dated by TCRdb to 2015 to 2018). Study-level background: An earlier analysis of under 600 of the donors reported about 250 Gb of sequence data and more than 90 million unique TCR beta sequences from about 179 million T cells. Because of strong linkage in the cohort, five DR-DQ haplotypes were treated as single units for association and clustering. The number of typed donors differed by locus: roughly 620-640 for A, B, C, DRB1 and DQB1; 522 for DQA1; approximately 610 for DPA1; and about 450 for DPB1. Using immunosequencing, the study profiled T cell repertoires from 500 to 800 subjects and related those repertoires to cytomegalovirus serostatus. Among the roughly 400 genotyped donors, around 81% belonged to the genetic ancestry cluster associated with self-reported Caucasian donors. Rather than drawing on any new phenotypic data, the later analysis identified candidate immune exposures from TCR beta sequences and the way those sequences occurred across donors. An early release covering roughly 640 HLA-typed donors comprised roughly 300 gigabases of sequencing data and roughly 86 million unique TCR sequences. All discovery cohort repertoires had been generated using a single sequencing platform. In addition to the first cohort of hundreds of subjects, a separate validation cohort of 130 or so different subjects was used. Among approximately 370 genotyped donors of the cohort, an average of about 240,000 unique TCR beta nucleotide sequences was sequenced per donor, of which approximately 18% were non-productive. HLA typing included class I and class II loci at four-digit resolution. The study aimed to test whether signatures of past pathogen exposure could be identified by cataloging public T cell receptors. A later analysis re-analyzed previously published TCR beta repertoires from 666 donors and added high-resolution HLA genotyping to study TCR occurrence patterns. Genome-wide SNP genotypes for about 65% of the 666 donors were used in a later genetic analysis, which treated that subset as a discovery cohort. Donor age, sex, ethnicity and CMV serostatus were compiled alongside the repertoire data. To predict cytomegalovirus infection status, the study combined high-throughput TCR immunosequencing, statistical association of individual TCRs with disease status, and machine learning. To decide whether each TCR beta V gene segment behaved as functional or pseudogenic, an earlier analysis of nearly 600 of the donors relied on high-throughput TCR beta sequencing.

Libraries were made using the immunoSEQ multiplex PCR assay. For the multiplex PCR, a mixture combining 60 forward primers for TCR Vbeta segments and 13 reverse primers for TCR Jbeta segments was used. A multiplex PCR assay on genomic DNA amplified the CDR3 region of rearranged TCR beta genes. The Illumina HiSeq System was used to sequence the amplified TCR beta libraries as 87-base-pair reads. Per the original workflow: A later analysis counted some 80 million unique TCR beta chains across the 700 or so repertoires, and around 12 million of these chains were shared by at least two donors. To remove PCR and sequencing errors, raw reads were error-corrected and collapsed into unique sequences using a nearest-neighbor algorithm that merged closely related sequences. Alignment of CDR3 sequences to IMGT reference sequences was used to assign V, D and J gene segments. Each retained sequence needed at least a six-nucleotide match to both a V gene segment and a J gene segment. Rearrangements were called productive when the CDR3 lacked stop codons and stayed in frame with V and J; all others were non-productive. Following IMGT convention, CDR3 was defined as the stretch from the second conserved V-encoded cysteine to the conserved J-encoded phenylalanine. The earlier analysis of 587 of the donors excluded sequences that lacked an unambiguous match to a single V gene segment. An earlier analysis of 500 to 600 of the donors classified V segments as functional when productive rearrangements were above 56.7% and as segregating when the standard deviation between donors was above 5%. To diagnose cytomegalovirus status from the catalog of TCR beta chain sequences, a statistical classification framework was built. In a later analysis, TCR nucleotide sequences were compared against IMGT/GENE-DB human TR gene sequences so that V and J genes could be assigned. Using the TCRdist pipeline, a later analysis assigned CDR3 sequences along with most-parsimonious VDJ recombination scenarios. A later analysis defined each TCR beta chain by its CDR3 amino acid sequence plus V-gene family, and excluded reads lacking a unique V-gene family. As a way to deal with suspected cross-contamination and a sequencing artifact, a later analysis dropped 500 to 700 nucleotide sequences that were highly shared and had low generation probability. For each public chain, a later analysis derived a clonal expansion index from normalized ranks of inferred template counts within each repertoire. In a later analysis, generation probabilities were computed using a VDJ recombination model fitted to out-of-frame rearrangements, and the results were checked against IGoR. A later analysis scored TCR-TCR, TCR-HLA and TCR-CMV co-occurrence with hypergeometric tests, applying a repertoire-size bias correction to TCR pairs. In a later analysis, false discovery rates were estimated by permuting HLA or CMV assignments 20 times. A later analysis grouped co-occurring TCRs with DBSCAN, adding TCRdist sequence similarity when clustering within HLA-allele-positive subsets. Repertoires with fewer than 30,000 or more than 120,000 public chains were left out of co-occurrence clustering, as were about 5 repertoires with anomalous nucleotide sharing. TCRdb mirrors the immuneACCESS table, restricted to in-frame sequences. Some clones are absent from its copies; in checked studies, under half trace to an unresolved V gene, and the reason for the others is unknown. The V and J calls and clone size are taken from that table; D and trimming were inferred from the DNA. The sample data list over 150,000 clones, and approximately 81% of these were observed just once. The top ten clonotypes cover 1% of the sample.

V is cut by 5 bases and J by 6 bases, and the space between the germline ends is 20 bases. Sequences GTSNPN (CDR1) and SVGIG (CDR2) are obtained from the germline V gene (reference sequence). The CDR3 spans 15 residues, from the cysteine through the phenylalanine. Only the CDR3 DNA stays, 45 bases, in frame from base 1. On this clone: Its cognate antigen has yet to be identified. No base quality values were provided; no much bigger clone lies one nucleotide off.

What the authors observed across the whole study: Because counts were too low, about 18 rarely observed V segments, including chromosome 9 orphons, were left out of the earlier analysis of roughly 600 of the donors. Presence/absence analyses assumed roughly uniform sequencing depth across donors, an assumption that may not hold. According to a later analysis, parvovirus B19, influenza, CMV and Epstein-Barr virus appeared linked to several top co-occurrence clusters. The authors suggested that the approach could potentially be generalized to other disease states and immunological phenotypes. In vitro tests confirmed that three of the cytomegalovirus-associated TCR beta chains recognize cytomegalovirus antigens. Linkage disequilibrium might explain the correlated functional status among segregating V segments, but an unknown experimental factor could not be excluded. Most TCR sequences were observed very rarely across donors, whereas some public TCRs were present in many individuals. An earlier analysis of 587 of the donors showed that most TCR beta V segments appeared in productive rearrangements either about 90% or about 30% of the time, which broadly matched IMGT annotations. In a later analysis, the rate of TCR association differed among HLA loci, with DRB1 alleles having the most associated TCRs and HLA-C alleles having the fewest. Because HLA typing was missing for some donors at each locus, association tests included only the typed subset. Some IMGT-functional V segments, including TRBV6-2 and TRBV6-3, could not be told apart with the 87-base-pair reads, so those segments were excluded. The sequencing pipeline was judged likely to have produced a cluster of highly shared sequence variants as a technical artifact. According to a later analysis, most CMV-associated TCR beta chains appeared to be HLA-restricted, and the HLA associations seemed to be driven largely by CMV exposure. A later genetic analysis associated a missense DCLRE1C variant with V-gene and J-gene trimming of TCR beta chains, and an independent cohort replicated the association. A further reported finding was that TCR beta sequences accurately predicted the HLA-A and HLA-B alleles for most subjects in the first cohort. In a later analysis, HLA-associated TCR beta chains showed more clonal expansion and lower generation probabilities than non-associated chains that were equally common. When HLA alleles, especially DR and DQ, strongly co-occurred, TCR associations were difficult to assign to individual alleles. The only immune exposure information available for the cohort was CMV serostatus. The classifier was reported to diagnose cytomegalovirus status with high specificity and sensitivity in both the original cohort and the validation cohort. According to a later genetic analysis, donors in an Asian-associated ancestry cluster had fewer N-insertions in productive TCRs than the approximately 700-donor mean. A total of roughly 160 TCR beta chains were listed by the study as associated with cytomegalovirus. At a false discovery rate of 0.05, a later analysis linked under 20,000 TCR beta sequences to specific HLA alleles. In this cohort, only TCR beta chains were sequenced, and detectable features were limited by the absence of alpha or paired-chain data.

The cohort comprised 550 to 700 healthy bone marrow donors. Cohort members were all nominally healthy when sampled, although unrecorded immune exposures were likely present. The donor was CMV seronegative and was included in the group of under 450 seronegative cohort members. A peripheral blood sample was provided by each donor, and peripheral blood mononuclear cells were used for TCR beta sequencing. Genomic DNA extraction from the blood cell samples was performed with the Qiagen DNeasy Blood Extraction Kit. This receptor was obtained from a boy younger than 10 in good health and CMV-seronegative. This sequence uses TRBV30 and TRBJ1-5, with TRBD1 tentatively as D gene (6 bases match). The sequenced sample consisted of PBMCs. The CDR3 protein is CAWGRPQGFSQPQHF. The nucleotide sequence reads as follows: TGTGCCTGGGGTCGTCCCCAGGGGTTCAGTCAGCCCCAGCATTTT. The CDR3 plus the reference TRBV30 and TRBJ1-5 genes for the other parts give the full variable domain: SQTIHQWPATLVQPVGSPLSLECTVEGTSNPNLYWYRQAAGRGLQLLFYSVGIGQISSEVPQNLSASRPQDRQFILSSKKLLLSDSGFYLCAWGRPQGFSQPQHFGDGTRLSIL.